This T cell receptor (beta chain) was documented in a study of T cells after yellow fever vaccination. Findings and limits, study-wide: Reappearance after the booster was seen for most primary-vaccination clones, at 95% to 98% CD4 and about 90% CD8.

CDR3 length: 14 amino acids. CDR1 and CDR2 (germline): LGHNA, YNFKEQ. Remarks on this clonotype: At one end the junction does not follow the germline gene, possibly because of a read error.

TCRdb fed the 5' RACE reads into MiXCR, producing one record per CDR3 protein. This table holds under 20,000 distinct CDR3 sequences, about 4% found once. The sequencing used PBMCs, either bulk or a sorted T-cell subset (CD4+, CD8+, memory, or dextramer-sorted; not recorded which), collected 15 days after the yellow fever booster vaccination. The rearrangement uses TRBV4-2 and TRBJ2-7, with D uncertain. The TCR comes from a man aged 25-45 years who received the YFV17D yellow fever vaccine. CDR3 sequence: CARSPGLLCYEQYF. CDR3 nucleotides: TGTGCCAGGAGCCCCGGGCTCCTCTGCTACGAGCAGTACTTC.